This TCR beta chain is from a study of tumor-infiltrating lymphocytes in primary liver carcinoma. Study details: By surgical resection, the patients were treated for their primary liver carcinoma. Men and women, 30 to 69 years of age, made up the patients. Study-wide results and caveats: Overlap between tumor regions exceeded overlap of tumor with adjacent tissue or blood.

A word on this clonotype: As yet, its antigen is unknown. The junction departs from germline at one end; a sequencing error may be responsible.

Looked up from germline, CDR1 is MNHEY and CDR2 is SVGAGI. The CDR3 loop spans 12 amino acids. Total RNA amounting to about 520 ng was the source from which TCR beta cDNA was made with a constant-region primer. TCR beta libraries came from three nested multiplex PCR rounds using slightly modified ARM-PCR. For around 11 cycles apiece, the opening two PCR rounds ran with TRBV1-TRBV30 forward primers and a C-beta reverse primer. TCRdb itself ran the multiplex PCR reads through MiXCR, one entry per CDR3 protein. This repertoire shows fewer than 350,000 distinct CDR3 sequences, approximately 65% found once; its top ten account for under 8.5%. RNA was extracted from whole blood without cell sorting, alongside germline DNA. Before the operation took place, around 4 milliliters of peripheral blood were collected.

Sequencing was performed on peripheral blood. This TCR was sampled from a man in his forties with primary liver carcinoma and hepatitis B virus infection. The chain recombines TRBV6-5 with TRBJ2-3, with D hard to call. The CDR3, as DNA: TGTGCCAGCAGTTACTGGTTAAATACACAGTATTTT. This sequence encodes CASSYWLNTQYF.